This is a list of T cell receptor beta chains from one sample in a study of T cell responses to AZD1222 COVID-19 vaccine. TCRdb keeps only in-frame clones here, not all; method: immunoSEQ multiplex PCR. This sample carries roughly 54,000 clones, around 89% of them seen once, and the ten largest clones take more than 14%. The sequencing here drew on peripheral blood, taken 28 days after the second AZD1222 dose. Receptor source: an adult who received the AZD1222 COVID-19 vaccine. Both conserved end residues are part of each CDR3. A D gene is named only where the DNA matches it firmly. Size is stated for part of the rows, as once, few or many counts, or as a class when the clone is expanded.

cdr3_nt,cdr3_aa,d_call,cdr3_length,v_call,j_call,clone_size
TGTGCCAGCAGTGAATGGGGGGCTGGTGGAAACACCATATATTTT,CASSEWGAGGNTIYF,-,15,TRBV6-1,TRBJ1-3,-
TGTGCCAGCAGCCACGGCACTGAAGCTTTCTTT,CASSHGTEAFF,-,11,TRBV6-2/TRBV6-3,TRBJ1-1,once
TGTGCCAGCTCCCCTCGCGTCCAGGGGCTGGGAGATACGCAGTATTTT,CASSPRVQGLGDTQYF,-,16,TRBV18,TRBJ2-3,-
TGTGCCAGTAGTATGAGAGGAACTGGAAACACCATATATTTT,CASSMRGTGNTIYF,-,14,TRBV19,TRBJ1-3,-
TGTGCCAGTGATGACAGGGGGCGAACCGGGGAGCTGTTTTTT,CASDDRGRTGELFF,TRBD1,14,TRBV19,TRBJ2-2,-
TGTGCCAGCAGCCCAAAGGCGGGAGGCCCCTACGAGCAGTACTTC,CASSPKAGGPYEQYF,TRBD2,15,TRBV3-1/TRBV3-2,TRBJ2-7,-
TGCGCCAGCAGCTTTGACTACATGAACACTGAAGCTTTCTTT,CASSFDYMNTEAFF,-,14,TRBV5-1,TRBJ1-1,-
TGCAGTGCTAGTTTTGAAGTTAATGAGCAGTTCTTC,CSASFEVNEQFF,-,12,TRBV20-1,TRBJ2-1,few
TGTGCCAGCAGCCTTAGTTTCGGGCCCCCTCTAGAAAGTGAGCAGTTCTTC,CASSLSFGPPLESEQFF,-,17,TRBV11-3,TRBJ2-1,-
TGTGCCAGCAGCCATTCCCAGGGGATCACTGAAGCTTTCTTT,CASSHSQGITEAFF,-,14,TRBV4-2,TRBJ1-1,-
TGTGCCAGCAGCGCACATTACGAGGGGGACTATGGCTACACCTTC,CASSAHYEGDYGYTF,-,15,TRBV7-2,TRBJ1-2,-
TGTGCCAGCAGCGCCCAGACAGGGAACTCACCCCTCCACTTT,CASSAQTGNSPLHF,TRBD1,14,TRBV9,TRBJ1-6,-
TGTGCCAGCAGCTCCCTGGGACCCTTTGGTGTGCCTGAGCAGTTCTTC,CASSSLGPFGVPEQFF,-,16,TRBV13,TRBJ2-1,-
TGTGCCAGCAGCCATTCCCCCGCTGTTCGGACTAGCGGGAATGAGCAGTTCTTC,CASSHSPAVRTSGNEQFF,TRBD2,18,TRBV3-1/TRBV3-2,TRBJ2-1,-
TGTGCCAGCAGCCCACGGACTAACCAAGAGACCCAGTACTTC,CASSPRTNQETQYF,-,14,TRBV11-1,TRBJ2-5,-
TGTGCCAGTAGTATTTCTTGGGTGGGCGAGACAGAAAATTCCTTGAACACTGAAGCTTTCTTT,CASSISWVGETENSLNTEAFF,-,21,TRBV19,TRBJ1-1,-
TGCGCCAGCAGCCATGAACAGAGAAACACCGGGGAGCTGTTTTTT,CASSHEQRNTGELFF,-,15,TRBV4-3,TRBJ2-2,-
TGTGCCAGTAGTCTAAACAGGGGGGAGACCCTCCACTTT,CASSLNRGETLHF,TRBD1,13,TRBV19,TRBJ1-6,-
TGCAGCGTTGATCGGGGTTGGGAAGCTAACTATGGCTACACCTTC,CSVDRGWEANYGYTF,-,15,TRBV29-1,TRBJ1-2,-
TGTGCCACCAGCAGACCCGCGGCAGGGGACGCGGATGAGCAGTTCTTC,CATSRPAAGDADEQFF,-,16,TRBV15,TRBJ2-1,-
TGTGCCAGCAGTTTAGATCGAGTAGCGGGGAGCACAGATACGCAGTATTTT,CASSLDRVAGSTDTQYF,TRBD2,17,TRBV27,TRBJ2-3,-
TGCAGCGTTGTTAACGGCGACTATGGCTACACCTTC,CSVVNGDYGYTF,-,12,TRBV29-1,TRBJ1-2,-
TGTGCCAGCAGCTTGGGGACTAGCGGGAGGGGTTCCTACAATGAGCAGTTCTTC,CASSLGTSGRGSYNEQFF,TRBD2,18,TRBV5-5,TRBJ2-1,-
TGTGCCAGCTCACCCGGAACAGGAAGGGGGGCCTCGGACAATGAGCAGTTCTTC,CASSPGTGRGASDNEQFF,-,18,TRBV18,TRBJ2-1,-
TGTGCCAGCAGTAGAGGGGTAAATCAGCCCCAGCATTTT,CASSRGVNQPQHF,-,13,TRBV6-5,TRBJ1-5,-
TGTGCCAGCAGTTTATCGAATTCCCCGGGAATCTCCTACAATGAGCAGTTCTTC,CASSLSNSPGISYNEQFF,-,18,TRBV27,TRBJ2-1,-
TGTGCCTGGAGTGTAGGGAGGGTCCAGGCTTTCTTT,CAWSVGRVQAFF,-,12,TRBV30,TRBJ1-1,-
TGTGCCAGCAGTGAATATACCCCGGGAGCAGAGGAGTTCTTC,CASSEYTPGAEEFF,-,14,TRBV25-1,TRBJ2-1,-
TGTGCCAGCAGTTCCCCCGCCGCGGGAGCGTACAATGAGCAGTTCTTC,CASSSPAAGAYNEQFF,TRBD2,16,TRBV27,TRBJ2-1,-
TGCGCCAGCAGCCCACCCAGGGCTAGCAATCAGCCCCAGCATTTT,CASSPPRASNQPQHF,-,15,TRBV5-1,TRBJ1-5,-
TGTGCCAGCAGCCAAGATCCGGCGGCAAGCAATCAGCCCCAGCATTTT,CASSQDPAASNQPQHF,-,16,TRBV4-2,TRBJ1-5,-
TGTGCCAGCAGCTTGGACGGGAGCTACGAGCAGTACTTC,CASSLDGSYEQYF,-,13,TRBV7-3,TRBJ2-7,-
TGTGCCAGCAGCTTAGTCCCAGATCAGCCCCAGCATTTT,CASSLVPDQPQHF,-,13,TRBV7-8,TRBJ1-5,-
TGTGCCAGCAGCCAAGCCTCTACCGGGGAGCTGTTTTTT,CASSQASTGELFF,-,13,TRBV4-2,TRBJ2-2,-
TGTGCCAGCAGCTTAGGGACTAGCGCGAGCACAGATACGCAGTATTTT,CASSLGTSASTDTQYF,TRBD2,16,TRBV11-3,TRBJ2-3,-
TGTGCCAGCAGGGGACTGGTTATGTGGCACGAGCAGTACTTC,CASRGLVMWHEQYF,-,14,TRBV6-4,TRBJ2-7,-
TGTGCCAGCAGCGTTAGCGGGTACGAGCAGTACTTC,CASSVSGYEQYF,TRBD2,12,TRBV11-3,TRBJ2-7,-
TGTGCCAGCAGTTACCCAGCGACAGGGAAGTACACTGAAGCTTTCTTT,CASSYPATGKYTEAFF,TRBD1,16,TRBV6-5,TRBJ1-1,-
TGTGCCAGCAGCTCACCAGCGGGAGGTGAGAGGGGCGAAGAGACCCAGTACTTC,CASSSPAGGERGEETQYF,TRBD2,18,TRBV3-1/TRBV3-2,TRBJ2-5,once
TGCAGCGTTGATCGACTAGCGGGCGTTTACAATGAGCAGTTCTTC,CSVDRLAGVYNEQFF,TRBD2,15,TRBV29-1,TRBJ2-1,-
TGTGCCAGCAGCCAGTCTAAAGATACGCAGTATTTT,CASSQSKDTQYF,-,12,TRBV3-1/TRBV3-2,TRBJ2-3,-
TGCAGCGCGTTGAAGGGACAGGGGGGAGACTATGGCTACACCTTC,CSALKGQGGDYGYTF,TRBD1,15,TRBV29-1,TRBJ1-2,-
TGTGCCAGCAGCTTAGGACAGGGGCTCCAGAACACTGAAGCTTTCTTT,CASSLGQGLQNTEAFF,TRBD1,16,TRBV11-2,TRBJ1-1,-
TGCAGTGCTAGTAACGGGGCACGTGGCACAGATACGCAGTATTTT,CSASNGARGTDTQYF,-,15,TRBV20-1,TRBJ2-3,-
TGTGCCACCGGGACAGGGGGCGGTCAGCCCCAGCATTTT,CATGTGGGQPQHF,TRBD1,13,TRBV15,TRBJ1-5,-
TGTGCCAGCAGTGGTAGCCTCTACGAGCAGTACTTC,CASSGSLYEQYF,-,12,TRBV6-6,TRBJ2-7,-
TGTGCCAGCAGTGAACCACAGGGGTCTGCGACTGAAGCTTTCTTT,CASSEPQGSATEAFF,TRBD1,15,TRBV25-1,TRBJ1-1,-
TGTGCCAGTAGTACTCAGGACCAAGAGACCCAGTACTTC,CASSTQDQETQYF,-,13,TRBV19,TRBJ2-5,-
TGCGCCAGCAGCTTTTCGACAGCTTCCTACGAGCAGTACTTC,CASSFSTASYEQYF,-,14,TRBV5-1,TRBJ2-7,-
TGTGCCAGCAGCTTAGGGGCAGGATATAGGGCTTTCTTT,CASSLGAGYRAFF,-,13,TRBV7-2,TRBJ1-1,-
TGTGCCGGGGCGCTCATGTGGGACTATGGCTACACCTTC,CAGALMWDYGYTF,-,13,TRBV30,TRBJ1-2,-
TGTGCCAGCAGCTTAAACGGCTACTCAGAGACCCAGTACTTC,CASSLNGYSETQYF,-,14,TRBV7-2,TRBJ2-5,-
TGTGCCAGCTCACCAGGGGGGAACACTGAAGCTTTCTTT,CASSPGGNTEAFF,-,13,TRBV18,TRBJ1-1,-
TGTGCCAGTAGGATGACAGGAAGGTATGGCTACACCTTC,CASRMTGRYGYTF,-,13,TRBV19,TRBJ1-2,-
TGTGCCACCAGTGATCGGACTAGCGGGAGTTCTAATGAGCAGTTCTTC,CATSDRTSGSSNEQFF,TRBD2,16,TRBV24-1,TRBJ2-1,-
TGCAGCGCCAACCGGCAGGGTGCGCGCGAGCAGTACTTC,CSANRQGAREQYF,-,13,TRBV29-1,TRBJ2-7,-
TGTGCCAGCAGTATGAACACTGAAGCTTTCTTT,CASSMNTEAFF,-,11,TRBV5-4,TRBJ1-1,-
TGCAGTGCTAGTTCCCGGGAGGGCCTGGGGGAGCAGTACTTC,CSASSREGLGEQYF,TRBD2,14,TRBV20-1,TRBJ2-7,-